The present T cell receptor beta chain was sequenced within a study of cytomegalovirus exposure and HLA in healthy donors. Only in-frame clones appear in the TCRdb table, and some are missing; sequencing was by immunoSEQ multiplex PCR. The sample has 100,000 to 150,000 clones, about 88% seen once; the top ten hold around 1.2%. This CDR3 is built from 15 residues. Trimming at V came to 6 bases and at J to 1 base, leaving 5 bases not matched to a gene. In germline, CDR1 is MNHEY, CDR2 SVGAGI. The source is a young woman in good health and CMV-seronegative. The V and J genes are TRBV6-5 and TRBJ2-7, with 11 positions matching TRBD1. The sample was PBMCs. CDR3 in amino acids: CASRLRDRGSYEQYF. The DNA for the CDR3 is TGTGCCAGCAGACTCCGGGACAGGGGGTCCTACGAGCAGTACTTC.